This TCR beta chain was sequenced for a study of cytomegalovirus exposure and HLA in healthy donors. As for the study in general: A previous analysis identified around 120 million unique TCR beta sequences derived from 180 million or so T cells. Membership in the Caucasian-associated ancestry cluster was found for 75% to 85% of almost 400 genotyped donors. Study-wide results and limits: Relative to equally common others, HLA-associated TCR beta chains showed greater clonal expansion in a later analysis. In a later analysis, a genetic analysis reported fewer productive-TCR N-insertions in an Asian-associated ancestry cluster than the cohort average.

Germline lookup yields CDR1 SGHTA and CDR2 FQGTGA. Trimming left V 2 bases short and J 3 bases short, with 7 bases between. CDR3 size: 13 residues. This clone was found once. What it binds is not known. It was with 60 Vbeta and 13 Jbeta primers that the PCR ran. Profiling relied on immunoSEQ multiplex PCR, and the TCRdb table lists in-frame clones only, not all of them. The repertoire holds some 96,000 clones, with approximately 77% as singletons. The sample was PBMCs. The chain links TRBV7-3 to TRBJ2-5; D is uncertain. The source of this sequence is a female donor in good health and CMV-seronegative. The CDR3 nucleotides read TGTGCCAGCAGCTTAGCTAAAGAAGAGACCCAGTACTTC. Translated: CASSLAKEETQYF. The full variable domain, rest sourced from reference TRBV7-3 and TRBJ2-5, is GAGVSQTPSNKVTEKGKYVELRCDPISGHTALYWYRQSLGQGPEFLIYFQGTGAADDSGLPNDRFFAVRPEGSVSTLKIQRTERGDSAVYLCASSLAKEETQYFGPGTRLLVL.